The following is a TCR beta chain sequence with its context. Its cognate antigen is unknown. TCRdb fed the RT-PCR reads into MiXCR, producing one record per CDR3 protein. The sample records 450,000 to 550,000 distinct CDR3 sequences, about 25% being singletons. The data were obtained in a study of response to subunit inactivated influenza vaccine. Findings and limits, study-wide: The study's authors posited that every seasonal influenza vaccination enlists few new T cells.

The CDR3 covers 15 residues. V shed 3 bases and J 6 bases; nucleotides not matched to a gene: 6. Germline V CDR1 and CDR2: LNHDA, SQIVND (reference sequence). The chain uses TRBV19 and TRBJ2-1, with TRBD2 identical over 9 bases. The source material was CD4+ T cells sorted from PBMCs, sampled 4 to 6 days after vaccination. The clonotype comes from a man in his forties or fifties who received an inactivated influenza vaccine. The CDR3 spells CASSISGRGSNEQFF. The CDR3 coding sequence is TGTGCCAGTAGTATTAGCGGGAGAGGGTCCAATGAGCAGTTCTTC. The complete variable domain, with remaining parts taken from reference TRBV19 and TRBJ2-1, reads DGGITQSPKYLFRKEGQNVTLSCEQNLNHDAMYWYRQDPGQGLRLIYYSQIVNDFQKGDIAEGYSVSREKKESFPLTVTSAQKNPTAFYLCASSISGRGSNEQFFGPGTRLTVL.